The next 27 T cell receptor beta chains were all read from a single sample in a study of shared clonotypes between healthy human individuals. Naive CD8 cells were CD45RO-negative, positively selected for CCR7, excluding terminally differentiated effector memory CD45RA+ cells. Libraries were prepared by immunoSEQ multiplex PCR; TCRdb keeps only in-frame clonotypes and omits some of them. The sample has around 2,000,000 clones; about 93% are singletons. Input material: naive CD8+ T cells from PBMCs. Receptors originate from a man younger than 35 in good health. Some clones in this sample may be carry-over from other donors' samples.

The table lists this clone with a few counts. The rearrangement joins TRBV2 to TRBJ1-1; D uncertain. This CDR3 is 13 amino acids long. V lost 7 bases and J 0 bases, leaving 9 bases between the germline ends. Germline V CDR1 and CDR2: SNHLY, FYNNEI. The CDR3 sequence: CASTPQLNTEAFF. CDR3 DNA sequence: TGTGCCAGCACCCCCCAATTGAACACTGAAGCTTTCTTT. The variable domain in full, with the rest retrieved from reference TRBV2 and TRBJ1-1, is EPEVTQTPSHQVTQMGQEVILRCVPISNHLYFYWYRQILGQKVEFLVSFYNNEISEKSEIFDDQFSVERPDGSNFTLKIRSTKLEDSAMYFCASTPQLNTEAFFGQGTRLTVV.

This chain connects TRBV28 to TRBJ1-2; D gene ambiguous. V was clipped by 5 bases and J by 5 bases, with 9 bases between them. Germline CDR1 reads MDHEN; CDR2 reads SYDVKM. The CDR3 extends over 12 amino acids. CDR3 nucleotides: TGTGCCAGCAGTCCCTCCAGGTATGGCTACACCTTC. Translated: CASSPSRYGYTF.

The CDR3 DNA reads as TGCGCCAGCAGCGCCCGGACAGGGGTACTAGCGGGAGCCGGGGAGCTGTTTTTT. Translating gives CASSARTGVLAGAGELFF. The rearrangement links TRBV5-1 to TRBJ2-2, with 11 bases lining up with TRBD2. Trimming removed 4 bases from V and 6 bases from J; junction bases left unmatched: 14. Germline values: CDR1 SGHRS, CDR2 YFSETQ. This CDR3 spans 18 amino acids.

The rearrangement uses TRBV19 and TRBJ1-2, with D possibly TRBD1 on 5 matching bases. This CDR3 region has 13 residues. Germline CDR1 and CDR2: LNHDA and SQIVND (reference sequence). V was trimmed by 5 bases and J by 13 bases, leaving 20 bases between them. The CDR3 reads CASSFSRGSGRTF. The CDR3 nucleotides read TGTGCCAGTAGTTTTTCCCGGGGTTCGGGGCGCACCTTC.

The chain links TRBV27 to TRBJ2-7, with D possibly called TRBD1 or TRBD2 (5 bases each). CDR1 MNHEY and CDR2 SMNVEV come from the germline V gene (reference sequence). This CDR3 is 15 amino acids long. The V end was cut by 1 base, the J end by 5 bases, with 15 bases between. CDR3 in amino acids: CASSLLGPLGHEQYF. DNA of the CDR3: TGTGCCAGCAGTTTATTGGGACCCCTGGGTCACGAGCAGTACTTC.

Written as DNA, the CDR3 is TGTGCCAGCAGTGAAGCGCGGGACCCGAACACTGAAGCTTTCTTT. Its protein product is CASSEARDPNTEAFF. The rearrangement links TRBV6-1 to TRBJ1-1, with TRBD1 as a possible D gene (5 bases). Trimming left V 0 bases short and J 1 base short, with 9 bases between. The CDR3 totals 15 residues. CDR1 and CDR2 from the germline V gene are MNHNS and SASEGT.

The chain uses TRBV7-8 and TRBJ1-5; D call uncertain. Trimming removed 1 base from V and 7 bases from J, with 14 bases in between. Germline CDR1 reads SGHVS; CDR2 reads FQNEAQ. The CDR3 runs 15 residues. The CDR3 sequence is CASSLDSGFGQPQHF. The CDR3, as DNA: TGTGCCAGCAGCTTAGATTCGGGGTTCGGGCAGCCCCAGCATTTT.

This chain joins TRBV9 and TRBJ2-1; no clear D gene. V lost 3 bases, J lost 2 bases, and 9 bases lay in between. Germline CDR1 reads SGDLS; CDR2 reads YYNGEE. This CDR3 spans 14 amino acids. For the CDR3, the DNA is TGTGCCAGCAGCGCCACCCTAACCTACAATGAGCAGTTCTTC. It codes for CASSATLTYNEQFF.

Remarks on this clone: One junction end does not reproduce the germline sequence, and a read error may be involved. The chain carries TRBV7-2 and TRBJ2-3, with TRBD2 as a possible D gene (5 bases). In germline, CDR1 is SGHTA, CDR2 FQGNSA. The CDR3 length is 13 residues. CDR3 in DNA: TGTGCCAGCAGCGTAGCAGGACTTAGTTCGCAGTATTTT. Translation gives CASSVAGLSSQYF.

V usage is TRBV10-2 and J usage is TRBJ1-5; D unresolved. V lost 3 bases, J lost 3 bases, and 12 bases lay in between. Germline V lookup: CDR1 WSHSY, CDR2 SAAADI. This CDR3 spans 15 amino acids. The CDR3 protein is CASSDDGENNQPQHF. CDR3 DNA sequence: TGCGCCAGCAGTGACGACGGGGAGAACAATCAGCCCCAGCATTTT.

The chain employs TRBV27 and TRBJ2-6; D is undetermined. Per the germline V gene, CDR1 is MNHEY and CDR2 is SMNVEV (reference sequence). The CDR3 runs 16 residues. V was pared by 3 bases and J by 0 bases, with 9 bases between. CDR3: CASSLRSSSGANVLTF. The CDR3 bases are TGTGCCAGCAGTTTGAGATCCAGCTCTGGGGCCAACGTCCTGACTTTC.

The chain combines TRBV6-5 with TRBJ1-1, with unresolved D. Germline CDR1 is MNHEY and CDR2 is SVGAGI. Trimming stripped 0 bases from V and 6 bases from J, with 11 bases between. The CDR3 has 14 amino acids. The CDR3, as DNA: TGTGCCAGCAGTTACTCCCAAGGATTTCCTGAAGCTTTCTTT. This codes for CASSYSQGFPEAFF.

This chain links TRBV19 with TRBJ1-2; 9 positions match TRBD1. Germline trimming cut 7 bases from V and 8 bases from J; bases unmatched to any gene: 8. The CDR3 length is 13 residues. Germline V gene data show CDR1 as LNHDA and CDR2 as SQIVND (reference sequence). The CDR3 spells CASILTGGEGYTF. The CDR3 DNA reads TGTGCCAGTATCCTGACAGGGGGAGAAGGCTACACCTTC.

The CDR3, as DNA: TGTGCCAGCAGGTGGGACCAAGGAGGTCTCAGTGGCGAGCAGTACTTC. Protein sequence: CASRWDQGGLSGEQYF. V and J are TRBV27 and TRBJ2-7; the D gene could be TRBD1 or TRBD2 (5 bases each). The CDR3 contains 16 residues. V lost 6 bases, J lost 6 bases, and 24 bases lay in between. Germline values: CDR1 MNHEY, CDR2 SMNVEV (reference sequence).

This rearrangement joins TRBV7-9 to TRBJ1-1; 10 bases map to TRBD1. In germline, CDR1 is SEHNR, CDR2 FQNEAQ (reference sequence). This CDR3 has 15 amino acids. V lost 1 base, J lost 4 bases, and 3 bases stayed unmatched. DNA of the CDR3: TGTGCCAGCAGCTTAGTTGGACAGGGGGTCACTGAAGCTTTCTTT. This translates into CASSLVGQGVTEAFF.

Remarks on this clone: Other DNA sequences within the sample encode an identical CDR3. J is TRBJ1-1 and V is TRBV5-1; TRBD1 aligns across 11 bases. With V trimmed by 3 bases and J by 5 bases, 3 bases remained unmatched. This CDR3 region has 14 residues. The germline V gene encodes CDR1 SGHRS and CDR2 YFSETQ. CDR3 region: CASSWTGGRTEAFF. The CDR3 DNA reads TGCGCCAGCAGCTGGACAGGGGGCCGAACTGAAGCTTTCTTT. Supplemented by reference TRBV5-1 and TRBJ1-1, the full variable domain reads KAGVTQTPRYLIKTRGQQVTLSCSPISGHRSVSWYQQTPGQGLQFLFEYFSETQRNKGNFPGRFSGRQFSNSRSEMNVSTLELGDSALYLCASSWTGGRTEAFFGQGTRLTVV.

V and J are TRBV1 and TRBJ1-2. TRBV1 is annotated as a pseudogene. This CDR3 is built from 11 residues. CDR3 loop: CTSSQGPGYTF. The CDR3 DNA is TGCACCAGCAGCCAGGGACCTGGCTACACCTTC.

The V and J genes are TRBV7-8 and TRBJ1-2; 7 nucleotides line up with TRBD1. The V gene's germline CDR1 is SGHVS and CDR2 FQNEAQ. V dropped 1 base and J dropped 6; count of bases not matched to a gene: 5. This CDR3 is 14 amino acids long. Written as DNA, the CDR3 is TGTGCCAGCAGCTTAGACCAGGGGGTGCATGGCTACACCTTC. As protein: CASSLDQGVHGYTF.

V usage is TRBV9 and J usage is TRBJ2-5, with TRBD2 matching over 14 bases. Germline CDR1 SGDLS, CDR2 YYNGEE. J gave up 2 bases and V 4 bases, and 7 bases lay outside the gene matches. The CDR3 sequence is 17 residues long. The CDR3 loop is CASSNTRTSGRQETQYF. CDR3 DNA sequence: TGTGCCAGCAGCAACACCAGGACTAGCGGGAGGCAAGAGACCCAGTACTTC.

Comments on this clone: This sample also contains other DNA sequences that code for the same CDR3. This chain joins TRBV9 and TRBJ2-7; 10 nucleotides match TRBD2. There are 15 residues in the CDR3. V shed 0 bases, J shed 3 bases, and the junction held 3 bases outside the gene matches. CDR1 is SGDLS and CDR2 is YYNGEE in the germline V gene. The chain's CDR3 is CASSVAAGGDYEQYF. Here the CDR3 DNA reads TGTGCCAGCAGCGTAGCAGCGGGAGGGGACTACGAGCAGTACTTC.

The chain couples TRBV9 to TRBJ1-2, with D possibly TRBD1 on 5 matching bases. Germline V CDR1 and CDR2: SGDLS, YYNGEE. The germline V and J ends were trimmed by 5 bases and 3 bases, with 11 bases remaining between them. The CDR3 loop spans 13 amino acids. The CDR3 loop is CASSTGGDYGYTF. DNA of the CDR3: TGTGCCAGCAGTACTGGGGGGGACTATGGCTACACCTTC.

The chain couples TRBV4-2 to TRBJ2-1; D is possibly TRBD1 (5 bases). From germline, CDR1 is LGHNA and CDR2 YNFKEQ. V was cut by 3 bases and J by 9 bases, with 18 bases left in between. CDR3 length: 15 amino acids. The DNA for the CDR3 is TGTGCCAGCAGCCAGAAGGACCAGGGATTTGGTGAGCAGTTCTTC. Amino acid sequence: CASSQKDQGFGEQFF.

This clone was seen a single time. The gene calls are TRBV7-9 and TRBJ1-1; TRBD1 might be the D (6 bases). The germline gives CDR1 SEHNR, CDR2 FQNEAQ (reference sequence). V was clipped by 2 bases and J by 4 bases, with 14 bases between them. This CDR3 is 15 amino acids long. CDR3 sequence: CASSLSHRVGTEAFF. The CDR3 DNA is TGTGCCAGCAGCTTATCGCACAGGGTGGGCACTGAAGCTTTCTTT.

With regard to this clone: This specimen includes other DNA sequences encoding the same CDR3. This sequence joins TRBV7-9 and TRBJ1-1; D is undetermined. This CDR3 contains 12 residues. Germline V CDR1 and CDR2: SEHNR, FQNEAQ (reference sequence). Trimming took 1 base from V and 6 from J, leaving 6 bases between them. Here the CDR3 reads CASSLDTSEAFF. The CDR3 DNA is TGTGCCAGCAGCTTAGATACCTCTGAAGCTTTCTTT. Filled out from reference TRBV7-9 and TRBJ1-1, the complete variable domain reads DTGVSQNPRHKITKRGQNVTFRCDPISEHNRLYWYRQTLGQGPEFLTYFQNEAQLEKSRLLSDRFSAERPKGSFSTLEIQRTEQGDSAMYLCASSLDTSEAFFGQGTRLTVV.

The rearrangement joins TRBV27 to TRBJ2-1, with 7 bases aligning to TRBD1. V lost 6 bases and J lost 3; bases outside the gene matches: 5. The CDR3 contains 14 residues. Looked up from germline, CDR1 is MNHEY and CDR2 is SMNVEV (reference sequence). In nucleotides, the CDR3 is TGTGCCAGCAGCGTCAGGGGGTTCTACAATGAGCAGTTCTTC. Its protein product is CASSVRGFYNEQFF.

V usage is TRBV7-3 and J usage is TRBJ2-1; 10 nucleotides line up with TRBD2. Per the germline V gene, CDR1 is SGHTA and CDR2 is FQGTGA. The V segment lost 4 bases and the J segment 4 bases; nucleotides outside the gene matches: 7. The CDR3 spans 16 residues. The CDR3 sequence is CASSSIGTSEYNEQFF. The DNA of the CDR3 is TGTGCCAGCAGCTCTATCGGGACTAGCGAGTACAATGAGCAGTTCTTC. Supplemented by reference TRBV7-3 and TRBJ2-1, the full variable domain reads GAGVSQTPSNKVTEKGKYVELRCDPISGHTALYWYRQSLGQGPEFLIYFQGTGAADDSGLPNDRFFAVRPEGSVSTLKIQRTERGDSAVYLCASSSIGTSEYNEQFFGPGTRLTVL.

This chain uses TRBV2 with TRBJ2-5, with D possibly matching TRBD2 (6 bases). The CDR3 is made up of 16 amino acids. V lost 2 bases to trimming and J lost 3 bases, with 16 bases between them. Germline V CDR1 and CDR2: SNHLY, FYNNEI. The CDR3 DNA reads as TGTGCCAGCAGTGAATCACAGACTAGTCTGAAAGAGACCCAGTACTTC. It specifies CASSESQTSLKETQYF.